The 28 T cell receptor beta chains below were found in one sample sequenced in a study of blood T cell repertoires in COVID-19. Repertoires were generated with immunoSEQ multiplex PCR, while TCRdb's copy carries only in-frame clones and drops some. The sample has 70,000 or so clones; approximately 86% are singletons. The specimen was peripheral blood. The receptors originated from a man in his forties or fifties with COVID-19, enrolled during active disease.

This clone was picked up a small number of times. This rearrangement joins TRBV19 to TRBJ1-5; D call uncertain. This CDR3 has 14 amino acids. V dropped 2 bases and J dropped 4 bases, with 9 bases sitting between them. Per the germline V gene, CDR1 is LNHDA and CDR2 is SQIVND (reference sequence). The CDR3 loop reads CASSIREVNQPQHF. In DNA, the CDR3 is TGTGCCAGTAGTATAAGGGAGGTAAATCAGCCCCAGCATTTT.

The chain has TRBV11-2 and TRBJ1-3; no clear D. The CDR3 runs to 15 residues. V was clipped by 1 base and J by 4 bases, with 11 bases between them. Germline V gene lookup returns CDR1 SGHAT and CDR2 FQNNGV. DNA of the CDR3: TGTGCCAGCAGCTTAGCGACAAGAAGGGGAAACACCATATATTTT. It specifies CASSLATRRGNTIYF. Looking up the rest from reference TRBV11-2 and TRBJ1-3 gives the full variable domain: EAGVAQSPRYKIIEKRQSVAFWCNPISGHATLYWYQQILGQGPKLLIQFQNNGVVDDSQLPKDRFSAERLKGVDSTLKIQPAKLEDSAVYLCASSLATRRGNTIYFGEGSWLTVV.

The rearrangement uses TRBV7-2 and TRBJ1-1, with a possible D match to TRBD1 (5 bases). Trimming cost V 3 bases and J 4 bases, with 9 bases left between them. The CDR3 spans 13 residues. CDR1 is SGHTA and CDR2 is FQGNSA in the germline V gene. The CDR3 here is CASSLAGRTEAFF. The CDR3 DNA reads as TGTGCCAGCAGCTTGGCGGGGCGCACTGAAGCTTTCTTT.

The chain carries TRBV25-1 and TRBJ1-5; the match to TRBD1 covers 9 bases. Germline CDR1 MGHDK, CDR2 SYGVNS. CDR3 length: 13 amino acids. The V gene end was trimmed by 8 bases and the J gene end by 7 bases; junction bases not matched to a gene: 6. This CDR3 reads CASYRGREQPQHF. The CDR3 bases are TGTGCCAGCTACAGGGGGCGCGAACAGCCCCAGCATTTT.

In DNA form, the CDR3 reads TGTGCCATCAGTGAGCTGGACGTGATTCGGGGAGAAAAACTGTTTTTT. This translates into CAISELDVIRGEKLFF. The rearrangement joins TRBV10-3 to TRBJ1-4, with D hard to call. Trimming shortened V by 2 bases and J by 8 bases, and 18 bases separated the two germline ends. Germline assignment: CDR1 ENHRY and CDR2 SYGVKD. CDR3 length: 16 amino acids.

The chain combines TRBV18 with TRBJ1-4; tentatively, D is TRBD1 (6 bases). The V and J ends lost 1 base and 7 bases respectively, with 13 bases between them. CDR3 size: 15 residues. CDR1 KGHSH and CDR2 LQKENI come from the germline V gene. The CDR3 coding sequence is TGTGCCAGCTCACCACGGCAGGGGACGGGTGAAAAACTGTTTTTT. Translation: CASSPRQGTGEKLFF. The entire variable domain, with the rest obtained from reference TRBV18 and TRBJ1-4, is as follows: NAGVMQNPRHLVRRRGQEARLRCSPMKGHSHVYWYRQLPEEGLKFMVYLQKENIIDESGMPKERFSAEFPKEGPSILRIQQVVRGDSAAYFCASSPRQGTGEKLFFGSGTQLSVL.

The V gene is TRBV6-5, the J gene TRBJ1-2; D is undetermined. With 7 bases removed from V and 2 bases from J, the gap between germline ends came to 17 bases. Looked up from germline, CDR1 is MNHEY and CDR2 is SVGAGI. The CDR3 loop spans 15 amino acids. The CDR3 region is CASKRNGRLNYGYTF. CDR3 DNA: TGTGCCAGCAAAAGAAACGGGAGACTGAACTATGGCTACACCTTC.

CDR3 DNA: TGTGCCAGCAGAAGCGGACAGTTGCAAGAGCAGTACTTC. It translates to CASRSGQLQEQYF. The chain employs TRBV6-6 and TRBJ2-7; D is perhaps TRBD1 (6 bases). CDR3 size: 13 residues. V was cut by 6 bases and J by 7 bases, with 16 bases left in between. The germline V gene has CDR1 MNHNY and CDR2 SVGAGI (reference sequence).

The chain has TRBV7-9 and TRBJ1-1; D call uncertain. The germline gives CDR1 SEHNR, CDR2 FQNEAQ (reference sequence). The germline V and J ends were trimmed by 3 bases and 4 bases, with 12 bases remaining between them. CDR3 size: 14 residues. The CDR3, as DNA: TGTGCCAGCAGCTTCCAGGCGGGGAGCACTGAAGCTTTCTTT. Translating it yields CASSFQAGSTEAFF. Full variable domain (remainder filled in from reference TRBV7-9 and TRBJ1-1): DTGVSQNPRHKITKRGQNVTFRCDPISEHNRLYWYRQTLGQGPEFLTYFQNEAQLEKSRLLSDRFSAERPKGSFSTLEIQRTEQGDSAMYLCASSFQAGSTEAFFGQGTRLTVV.

This sequence joins TRBV4-1 and TRBJ1-1; maybe TRBD1 (6 bases). The V end lost 1 base, the J end lost 0 bases, and 9 bases lay between the germline ends. This CDR3 comprises 15 residues. Germline V gene data show CDR1 as MGHRA and CDR2 as YSYEKL. The CDR3 coding sequence is TGCGCCAGCAGCCAAGCGGGACACCTGAACACTGAAGCTTTCTTT. Translating gives CASSQAGHLNTEAFF.

The chain combines TRBV18 with TRBJ2-7; 7 bases line up with TRBD1. Germline assignment: CDR1 KGHSH and CDR2 LQKENI. CDR3 length equals 14 residues. Trimming at V came to 2 bases and at J to 1 base, leaving 2 bases not matched to a gene. CDR3 bases: TGTGCCAGCTCACCAAACAGGGGTTCCTACGAGCAGTACTTC. Translated, it gives CASSPNRGSYEQYF.

This clone was counted once. This sequence joins TRBV3-1 (or the pseudogene TRBV3-2) and TRBJ2-7, with D tentatively TRBD1 (5 bases). V was clipped by 1 base and J by 4 bases, with 8 bases between them. The CDR3 runs to 13 residues. Germline lookup yields CDR1 LGHDT and CDR2 YNNKEL (reference sequence). The CDR3 sequence: CASSQADSYEQYF. In DNA, the CDR3 is TGTGCCAGCAGCCAAGCAGACAGTTACGAGCAGTACTTC.

The chain uses TRBV27 and TRBJ1-1; 8 positions agree with TRBD1. The CDR3 extends over 13 amino acids. Germline assignment: CDR1 MNHEY and CDR2 SMNVEV (reference sequence). V shed 7 bases and J 4 bases; nucleotides not matched to a gene: 5. The CDR3 region has the DNA TGTGCCAGCAAACTGGACAGGGTCACTGAAGCTTTCTTT. It translates to CASKLDRVTEAFF.

V usage is TRBV3-1 (or the pseudogene TRBV3-2) and J usage is TRBJ1-3; 10 bases agree with TRBD1. The CDR3 consists of 17 residues. Trimming removed 5 bases from V and 2 bases from J; junction bases left unmatched: 9. CDR1 is LGHDT and CDR2 is YNNKEL in the germline V gene (reference sequence). CDR3 amino acids: CASSKSETGGTGNTIYF. In nucleotides, the CDR3 is TGTGCCAGCAGCAAGAGCGAGACAGGGGGCACTGGAAACACCATATATTTT.

This chain connects TRBV7-5 to TRBJ1-6; TRBD1, the table's D call, lacks a check against the DNA. TRBV7-5 is an annotated pseudogene. This CDR3 comprises 16 residues. Here the CDR3 DNA reads TGTGTCCCATCATTAGGCAGGGGGAGCCATGGCTCACCCCTCCACTTT. It encodes CVPSLGRGSHGSPLHF.

The chain uses TRBV3-1 (or the pseudogene TRBV3-2) and TRBJ2-5, with 7 bases that match TRBD1. CDR1 and CDR2 (germline): LGHDT, YNNKEL (reference sequence). The V gene end was trimmed by 3 bases and the J gene end by 1 base; junction bases not matched to a gene: 2. The CDR3 contains 14 residues. CDR3 in DNA: TGTGCCAGCAGCCAGACAGGGTTCCAAGAGACCCAGTACTTC. Its protein product is CASSQTGFQETQYF.

This chain uses TRBV5-1 with TRBJ2-5; 7 bases match TRBD2. The CDR3 extends over 16 amino acids. V lost 2 bases and J lost 2; bases outside the gene matches: 9. Germline lookup yields CDR1 SGHRS and CDR2 YFSETQ. CDR3 residues: CASSLAGRVLQETQYF. In DNA, the CDR3 is TGCGCCAGCAGCTTAGCGGGGCGAGTCCTTCAAGAGACCCAGTACTTC. The full variable domain, completed using reference TRBV5-1 and TRBJ2-5, is KAGVTQTPRYLIKTRGQQVTLSCSPISGHRSVSWYQQTPGQGLQFLFEYFSETQRNKGNFPGRFSGRQFSNSRSEMNVSTLELGDSALYLCASSLAGRVLQETQYFGPGTRLLVL.

V usage is TRBV2 and J usage is TRBJ2-1, with 12 positions matching TRBD2. The CDR3 runs to 15 residues. Germline V gene data show CDR1 as SNHLY and CDR2 as FYNNEI. The trim removed 10 bases at V and 12 bases at J, leaving 16 bases unmatched. The chain's CDR3 is CAIGASGGALGSQFF. In nucleotides, the CDR3 is TGTGCCATCGGGGCTAGCGGGGGGGCCCTTGGGTCGCAGTTCTTC.

The chain couples TRBV4-1 to TRBJ2-5; 10 bases fit TRBD1. Unmatched junction bases numbered 18, after V lost 4 bases and J lost 7 bases. The germline CDR1 and CDR2 sequences are MGHRA and YSYEKL. The CDR3 is 18 amino acids. As DNA, the CDR3 is TGCGCCAGCAGCCCCGGTGGGACAGGGGAGCCCCTGAAGGGGACCCAGTACTTC. Protein product: CASSPGGTGEPLKGTQYF.

The rearrangement uses TRBV2 and TRBJ2-5; TRBD1 matches at 9 bases. The V gene end was trimmed by 6 bases and the J gene end by 5 bases; junction bases not matched to a gene: 4. Germline CDR1 and CDR2: SNHLY and FYNNEI. The CDR3 consists of 13 residues. DNA for the CDR3: TGTGCCAGCAGCAGGGACAGGGATGAGACCCAGTACTTC. Protein product: CASSRDRDETQYF.

The gene calls are TRBV7-2 and TRBJ1-1; 7 bases match TRBD1. V dropped 5 bases and J dropped 5; count of bases not matched to a gene: 11. Germline CDR1 SGHTA, CDR2 FQGNSA. This CDR3 is built from 15 residues. Here the CDR3 DNA reads TGTGCCAGCAGCCTATCACGACAGGGCTGGACTGAAGCTTTCTTT. Protein product: CASSLSRQGWTEAFF.

V gene TRBV24-1 combines with J gene TRBJ1-2, with a weak D call TRBD1 (5 bases). The CDR3 is made up of 17 amino acids. Germline CDR1 is KGHDR and CDR2 is SFDVKD. Trimming pared 3 bases from V and 3 bases from J, leaving 19 bases between. CDR3 in amino acids: CATSDPLAPQGHYGYTF. The DNA of the CDR3 is TGTGCCACCAGTGATCCGCTCGCCCCTCAGGGCCACTATGGCTACACCTTC.

The chain recombines TRBV27 with TRBJ2-2; 11 bases match TRBD1. With 3 bases clipped from V and 5 bases from J, the junction kept 5 bases outside the gene matches. Germline V gene sequence: CDR1 MNHEY, CDR2 SMNVEV (reference sequence). The CDR3 loop spans 16 amino acids. The CDR3 sequence: CASSFPGQGATGELFF. CDR3 coding DNA: TGTGCCAGCAGTTTCCCCGGACAGGGGGCGACCGGGGAGCTGTTTTTT.

This clone was found once. Other DNA sequences in this specimen translate into the identical CDR3. The chain combines TRBV6-1 with TRBJ1-1; 7 bases map to TRBD1. V gave up 0 bases and J gave up 11 bases; unmatched junction bases: 6. The CDR3 has 13 residues. Looked up from germline, CDR1 is MNHNS and CDR2 is SASEGT. CDR3 coding DNA: TGTGCCAGCAGTGAAGCTGGGGACAGAGGGGCTTTCTTT. Translating gives CASSEAGDRGAFF.

This chain joins TRBV28 and TRBJ1-1, with D perhaps TRBD1 (6 bases). The CDR3 consists of 13 residues. The germline V gene has CDR1 MDHEN and CDR2 SYDVKM. Trimming removed 6 bases from V and 7 bases from J, with 15 bases in between. CDR3 DNA: TGTGCCAGCAGCCCCGGGGGGGGCTATGAAGCTTTCTTT. Its protein is CASSPGGGYEAFF.

The J gene is TRBJ2-7, the V gene TRBV7-9, with 12 positions matching TRBD1. This CDR3 is 15 amino acids long. Germline values: CDR1 SEHNR, CDR2 FQNEAQ (reference sequence). J lost 3 bases, V lost 5 bases, and 5 bases had no gene match. The CDR3: CASSGTGGGHYEQYF. The CDR3 DNA reads as TGTGCCAGCAGCGGGACAGGGGGCGGCCACTACGAGCAGTACTTC.

V gene TRBV28 combines with J gene TRBJ2-7; 10 nucleotides agree with TRBD1. This CDR3 is built from 16 residues. With 7 bases clipped from V and 3 bases from J, the junction kept 12 bases outside the gene matches. CDR1 and CDR2 (germline): MDHEN, SYDVKM. The CDR3 sequence is CASKAEDGTGVYEQYF. CDR3 nucleotides: TGTGCCAGCAAAGCTGAGGACGGGACAGGGGTCTACGAGCAGTACTTC.

The genes are TRBV7-2 and TRBJ1-2; no reliable D call. The germline V gene has CDR1 SGHTA and CDR2 FQGNSA. The CDR3 totals 14 residues. Trimming removed 5 bases from V and 0 bases from J, with 10 bases in between. CDR3 residues: CASSGRVANYGYTF. CDR3 DNA sequence: TGTGCCAGCAGCGGGAGGGTAGCTAACTATGGCTACACCTTC.